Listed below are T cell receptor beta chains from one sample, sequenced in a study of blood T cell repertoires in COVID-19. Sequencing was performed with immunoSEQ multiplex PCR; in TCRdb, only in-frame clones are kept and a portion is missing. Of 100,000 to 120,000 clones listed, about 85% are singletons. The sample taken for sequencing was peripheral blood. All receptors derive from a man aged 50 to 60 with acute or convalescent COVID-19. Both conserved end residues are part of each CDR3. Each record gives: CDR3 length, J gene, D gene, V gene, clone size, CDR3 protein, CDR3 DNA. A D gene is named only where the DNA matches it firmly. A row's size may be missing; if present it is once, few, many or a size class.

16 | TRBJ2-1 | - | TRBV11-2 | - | CASSLAPGISYNEQFF | TGTGCCAGCAGCTTAGCCCCAGGGATCTCCTACAATGAGCAGTTCTTC
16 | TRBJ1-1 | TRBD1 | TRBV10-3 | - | CAISDPGQGVGTEAFF | TGTGCCATCAGTGATCCGGGACAGGGGGTCGGCACTGAAGCTTTCTTT
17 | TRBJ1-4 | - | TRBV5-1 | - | CASSSGQRSSHNEKLFF | TGCGCCAGCAGCTCCGGACAGAGAAGCTCCCATAATGAAAAACTGTTTTTT
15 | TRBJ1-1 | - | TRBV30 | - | CAWSVSAGAIREAFF | TGTGCCTGGAGTGTATCGGCAGGGGCGATCCGTGAAGCTTTCTTT
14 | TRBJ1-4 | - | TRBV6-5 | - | CASSYKPGSEKLFF | TGTGCCAGCAGTTACAAGCCGGGATCGGAAAAACTGTTTTTT
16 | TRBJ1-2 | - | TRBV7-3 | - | CASSLAAQGNGYGYTF | TGTGCCAGCAGCTTAGCCGCTCAGGGGAACGGCTATGGCTACACCTTC
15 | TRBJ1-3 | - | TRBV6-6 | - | CASSLGQSSGNTIYF | TGTGCCAGCAGCCTCGGACAGAGCTCTGGAAACACCATATATTTT
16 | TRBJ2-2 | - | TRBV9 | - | CASTAVRASGLGELFF | TGTGCCAGCACCGCCGTCAGGGCGAGTGGGTTGGGGGAGCTGTTTTTT
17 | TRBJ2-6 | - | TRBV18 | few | CASSPTAASSGANVLTF | TGTGCCAGCTCACCGACGGCCGCTAGCTCTGGGGCCAACGTCCTGACTTTC
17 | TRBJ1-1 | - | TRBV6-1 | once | CASSASTGSLVNTEAFF | TGTGCCAGCAGTGCGTCGACAGGATCGTTGGTGAACACTGAAGCTTTCTTT
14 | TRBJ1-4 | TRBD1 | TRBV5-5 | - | CASSRATTGSGLFF | TGTGCCAGCAGCCGCGCCACGACAGGGAGTGGTCTGTTTTTT
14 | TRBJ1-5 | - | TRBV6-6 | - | CASSYSGGSQPQHF | TGTGCCAGCAGTTACTCCGGGGGTAGTCAGCCCCAGCATTTT
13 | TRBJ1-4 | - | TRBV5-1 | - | CASSLWGGEKLFF | TGCGCCAGCAGCTTGTGGGGAGGGGAAAAACTGTTTTTT
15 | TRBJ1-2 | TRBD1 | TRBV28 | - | CASSSDRANESGYTF | TGTGCCAGCAGTTCCGACAGGGCGAACGAGAGTGGCTACACCTTC
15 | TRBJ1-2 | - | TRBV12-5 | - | CASGLVQGANYGYTF | TGTGCTAGTGGTTTGGTACAGGGAGCTAACTATGGCTACACCTTC
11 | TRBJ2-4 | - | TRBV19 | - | CASIGGHIQYF | TGTGCCAGTATAGGAGGCCACATTCAGTACTTC
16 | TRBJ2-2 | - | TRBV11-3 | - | CASSSYTGSGTGELFF | TGTGCCAGCAGCTCATATACAGGGTCCGGAACCGGGGAGCTGTTTTTT
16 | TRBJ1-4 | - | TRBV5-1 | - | CASSVNPRSNNEKLFF | TGCGCCAGCAGCGTAAACCCAAGGAGCAATAATGAAAAACTGTTTTTT
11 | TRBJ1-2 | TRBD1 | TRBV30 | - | CARRGLDGYTF | TGTGCCCGGAGGGGGCTGGATGGCTACACCTTC
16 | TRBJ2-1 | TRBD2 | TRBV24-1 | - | CATSVSTSGGADEQFF | TGTGCCACCAGTGTTTCAACTAGCGGGGGGGCCGATGAGCAGTTCTTC
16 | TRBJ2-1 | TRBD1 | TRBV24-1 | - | CATSDPRQGKKNEQFF | TGTGCCACCAGTGACCCAAGACAGGGCAAGAAAAATGAGCAGTTCTTC
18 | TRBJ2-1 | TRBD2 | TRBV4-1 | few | CASSPPLAGESSYNEQFF | TGCGCCAGCAGCCCTCCACTAGCGGGGGAGAGCTCCTACAATGAGCAGTTCTTC
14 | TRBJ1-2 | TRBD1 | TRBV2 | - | CASSAGTGGLGYTF | TGTGCCAGCAGCGCCGGGACAGGGGGTCTTGGCTACACCTTC
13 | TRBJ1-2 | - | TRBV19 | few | CASNSRANYGYTF | TGTGCCAGCAATAGCCGTGCTAACTATGGCTACACCTTC
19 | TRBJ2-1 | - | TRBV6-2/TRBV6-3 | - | CASSYPPITGKGSYNEQFF | TGTGCCAGCAGTTACCCCCCGATTACAGGGAAGGGCTCCTACAATGAGCAGTTCTTC
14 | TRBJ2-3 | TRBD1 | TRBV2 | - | CASRTGASTDTQYF | TGTGCCAGCAGAACAGGGGCGAGCACAGATACGCAGTATTTT